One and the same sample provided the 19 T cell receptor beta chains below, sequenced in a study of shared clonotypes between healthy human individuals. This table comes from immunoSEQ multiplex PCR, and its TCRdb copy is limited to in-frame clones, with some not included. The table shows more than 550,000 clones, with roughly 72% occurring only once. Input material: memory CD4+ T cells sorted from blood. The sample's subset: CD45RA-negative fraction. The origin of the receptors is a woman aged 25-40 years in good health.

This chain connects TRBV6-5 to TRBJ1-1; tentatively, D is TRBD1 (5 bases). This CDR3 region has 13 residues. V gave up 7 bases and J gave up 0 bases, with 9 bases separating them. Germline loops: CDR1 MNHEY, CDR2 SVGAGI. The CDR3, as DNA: TGTGCCAGCACATTACAGGTGAACACTGAAGCTTTCTTT. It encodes CASTLQVNTEAFF.

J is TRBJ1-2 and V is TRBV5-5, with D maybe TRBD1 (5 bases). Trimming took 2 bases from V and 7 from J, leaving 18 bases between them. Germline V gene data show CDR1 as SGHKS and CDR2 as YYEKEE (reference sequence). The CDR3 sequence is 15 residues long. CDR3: CASSFLDTGLRGYTF. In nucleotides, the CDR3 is TGTGCCAGCAGCTTCCTGGACACGGGGTTACGTGGCTACACCTTC.

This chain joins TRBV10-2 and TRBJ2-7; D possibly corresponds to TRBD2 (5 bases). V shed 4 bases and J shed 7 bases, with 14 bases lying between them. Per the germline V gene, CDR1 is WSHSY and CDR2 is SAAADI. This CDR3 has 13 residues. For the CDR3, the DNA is TGCGCCAGCAGTGTGGAGGCCTACCTGGAGCAGTACTTC. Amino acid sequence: CASSVEAYLEQYF.

In DNA, the CDR3 is TGTGCCAGCAGCTTAGCGATCGCTAGCCCCAGGGAGCAGTACTTC. Amino acid sequence: CASSLAIASPREQYF. This sequence joins TRBV11-1 and TRBJ2-7; D is possibly TRBD2 (5 bases). CDR1 SGHAT and CDR2 FQDESV come from the germline V gene (reference sequence). Trimming took off 0 bases at V and 7 bases at J, with 16 bases between the two ends. There are 15 residues in the CDR3.

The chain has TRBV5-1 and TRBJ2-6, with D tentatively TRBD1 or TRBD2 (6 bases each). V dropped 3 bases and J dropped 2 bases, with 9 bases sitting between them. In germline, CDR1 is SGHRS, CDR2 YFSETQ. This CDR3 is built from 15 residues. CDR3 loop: CASSSGATGANVLTF. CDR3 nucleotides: TGCGCCAGCAGCTCGGGGGCTACTGGGGCCAACGTCCTGACTTTC.

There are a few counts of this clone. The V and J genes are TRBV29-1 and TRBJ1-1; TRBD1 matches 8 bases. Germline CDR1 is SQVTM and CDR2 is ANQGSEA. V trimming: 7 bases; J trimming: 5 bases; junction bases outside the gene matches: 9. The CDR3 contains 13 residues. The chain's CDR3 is CSGKTGDWTEAFF. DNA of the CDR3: TGCAGCGGAAAGACAGGGGATTGGACTGAAGCTTTCTTT.

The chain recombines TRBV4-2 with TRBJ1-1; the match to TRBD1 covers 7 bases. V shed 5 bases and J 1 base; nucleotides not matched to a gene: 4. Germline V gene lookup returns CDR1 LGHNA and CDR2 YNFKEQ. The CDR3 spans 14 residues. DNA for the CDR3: TGTGCCAGCAGCAAAGGGACAGCGAACACTGAAGCTTTCTTT. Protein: CASSKGTANTEAFF.

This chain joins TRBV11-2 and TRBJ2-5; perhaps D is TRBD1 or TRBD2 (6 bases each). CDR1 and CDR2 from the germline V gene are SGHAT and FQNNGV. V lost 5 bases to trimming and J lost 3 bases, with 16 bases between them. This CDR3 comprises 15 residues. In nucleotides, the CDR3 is TGTGCCAGCAGCGACCAAGCCGGGGGCAAAGAGACCCAGTACTTC. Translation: CASSDQAGGKETQYF.

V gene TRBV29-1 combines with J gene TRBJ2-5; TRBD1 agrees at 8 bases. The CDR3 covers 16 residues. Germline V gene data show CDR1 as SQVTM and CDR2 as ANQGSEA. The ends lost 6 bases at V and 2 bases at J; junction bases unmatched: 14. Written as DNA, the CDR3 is TGCAGCGTGGACGGGACAGGTCTCTATGGGCAAGAGACCCAGTACTTC. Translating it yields CSVDGTGLYGQETQYF. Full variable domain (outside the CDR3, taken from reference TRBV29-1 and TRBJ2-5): SAVISQKPSRDICQRGTSLTIQCQVDSQVTMMFWYRQQPGQSLTLIATANQGSEATYESGFVIDKFPISRPNLTFSTLTVSNMSPEDSSIYLCSVDGTGLYGQETQYFGPGTRLLVL.

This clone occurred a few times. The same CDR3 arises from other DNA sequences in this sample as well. CDR3 sequence (DNA): TGTGCCAGTAGTATAGGAACAGAAAACTATGGCTACACCTTC. Amino acids: CASSIGTENYGYTF. The chain recombines TRBV19 with TRBJ1-2; D gene ambiguous. The CDR3 sequence is 14 residues long. V lost 1 base and J lost 2, with 8 bases in between. Per the germline V gene, CDR1 is LNHDA and CDR2 is SQIVND (reference sequence).

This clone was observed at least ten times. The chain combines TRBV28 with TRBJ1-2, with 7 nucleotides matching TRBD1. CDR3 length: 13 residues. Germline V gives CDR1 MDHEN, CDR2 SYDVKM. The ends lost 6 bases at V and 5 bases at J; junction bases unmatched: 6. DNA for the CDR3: TGTGCCAGCAGAACGACAGGGCAATATGGCTACACCTTC. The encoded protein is CASRTTGQYGYTF.

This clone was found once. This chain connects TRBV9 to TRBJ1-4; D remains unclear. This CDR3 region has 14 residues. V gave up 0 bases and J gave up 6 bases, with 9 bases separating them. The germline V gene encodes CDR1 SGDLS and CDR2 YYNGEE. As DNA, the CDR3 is TGTGCCAGCAGCGTAGGGACGGGTTATGAAAAACTGTTTTTT. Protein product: CASSVGTGYEKLFF.

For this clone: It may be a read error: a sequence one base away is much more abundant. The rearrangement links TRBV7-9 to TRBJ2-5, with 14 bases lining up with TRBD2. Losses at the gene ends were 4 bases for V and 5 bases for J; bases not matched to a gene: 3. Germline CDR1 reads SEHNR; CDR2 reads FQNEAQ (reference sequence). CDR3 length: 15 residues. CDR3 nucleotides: TGTGCCAGCAGCTCGGGACTAGCGGGAGCGGAGACCCAGTACTTC. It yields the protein CASSSGLAGAETQYF.

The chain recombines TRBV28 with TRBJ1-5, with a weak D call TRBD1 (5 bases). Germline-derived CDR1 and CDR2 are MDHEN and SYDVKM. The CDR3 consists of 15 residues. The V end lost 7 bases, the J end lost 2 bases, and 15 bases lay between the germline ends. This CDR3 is CASKKGRGGNQPQHF. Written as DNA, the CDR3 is TGTGCCAGCAAAAAGGGGCGGGGCGGCAATCAGCCCCAGCATTTT.

The chain's CDR3 is CASSIPFGLQRGSTGELFF. CDR3 coding DNA: TGTGCCAGTAGTATTCCTTTTGGACTACAACGAGGGTCCACCGGGGAGCTGTTTTTT. This chain links TRBV19 with TRBJ2-2; TRBD2 is a possible D gene (6 bases). Trimming took 3 bases from V and 4 from J, leaving 24 bases between them. There are 19 residues in the CDR3. Germline CDR1 and CDR2: LNHDA and SQIVND (reference sequence).

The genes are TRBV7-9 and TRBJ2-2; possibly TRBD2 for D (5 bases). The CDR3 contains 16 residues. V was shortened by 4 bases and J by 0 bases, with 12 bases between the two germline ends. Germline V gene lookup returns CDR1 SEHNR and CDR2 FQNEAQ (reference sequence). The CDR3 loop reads CASSSILEANTGELFF. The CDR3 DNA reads TGTGCCAGCAGCTCAATACTAGAGGCGAACACCGGGGAGCTGTTTTTT.

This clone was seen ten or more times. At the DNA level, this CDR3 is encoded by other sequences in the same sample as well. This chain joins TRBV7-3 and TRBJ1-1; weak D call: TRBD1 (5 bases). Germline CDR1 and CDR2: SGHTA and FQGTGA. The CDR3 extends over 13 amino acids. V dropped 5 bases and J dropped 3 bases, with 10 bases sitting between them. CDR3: CASSTQADTEAFF. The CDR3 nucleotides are TGTGCCAGCAGCACACAGGCAGACACTGAAGCTTTCTTT.

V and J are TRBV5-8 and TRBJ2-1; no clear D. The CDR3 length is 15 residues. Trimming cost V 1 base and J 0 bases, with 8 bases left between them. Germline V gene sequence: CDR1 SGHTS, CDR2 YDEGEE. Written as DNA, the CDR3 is TGTGCCAGCAGCTTGTGGGCCAGCTCCTACAATGAGCAGTTCTTC. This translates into CASSLWASSYNEQFF. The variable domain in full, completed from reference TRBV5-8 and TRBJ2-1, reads EAGVTQSPTHLIKTRGQQATLRCSPISGHTSVYWYQQALGLGLQFLLWYDEGEERNRGNFPPRFSGRQFPNYSSELNVNALELEDSALYLCASSLWASSYNEQFFGPGTRLTVL.

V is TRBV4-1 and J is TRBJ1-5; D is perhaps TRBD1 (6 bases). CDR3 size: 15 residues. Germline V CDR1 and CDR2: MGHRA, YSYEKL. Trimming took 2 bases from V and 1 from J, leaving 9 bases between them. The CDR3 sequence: CASSQLGQSNQPQHF. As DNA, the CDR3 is TGCGCCAGCAGCCAACTTGGACAGAGCAATCAGCCCCAGCATTTT.